This TCR beta chain originates from a study of blood T cell repertoires in COVID-19. Study-level information: COVID-19 samples, acute and convalescent, were from the United States, Italy and Spain.

The CDR3 is 15 amino acids. Per the germline V gene, CDR1 is GTSNPN and CDR2 is SVGIG (reference sequence). V was clipped by 4 bases and J by 4 bases, with 16 bases between them. How the authors handled the data: Amplifying reference gene primers gave estimates of nucleated cell counts. Using immunoSEQ multiplex PCR, the repertoire was profiled, and TCRdb retains in-frame clones only, with some absent. For V, J and clone size, that table is used; D and trimming come from the DNA. The profile shows roughly 200,000 clones, approximately 83% of them singletons. The TCR sequence derives from a man aged 35-49 years with acute or convalescent COVID-19. This chain uses TRBV30 with TRBJ1-4; tentatively, D is TRBD1 (6 bases). Sequenced: peripheral blood. The CDR3 sequence is CAWNRDKRFNEKLFF. The CDR3 coding sequence is TGTGCCTGGAACCGGGACAAGAGATTTAATGAAAAACTGTTTTTT.